What follows describes a single T cell receptor beta chain. Its antigen is not identified. The data were obtained in a study of beta chain features in type 1 diabetes. Study in general: Regarding age, gender and cell yields, patients proved similar to healthy donors. General observations from the study: VDJ junctions from type 1 diabetes patients carried fewer insertions and larger deletions.

Sorting of CD4+ naive, central memory, regulatory and stem cell-like memory cells was performed via CD45RO/CCR7/CD25/CD127/CD95/CD27. Expressed TCRB transcripts were sequenced because the entire RNA isolate underwent reverse transcription. TCRdb's copy holds only in-frame clones and misses some; the assay was immunoSEQ multiplex PCR. The top ten clones hold 0.02% to 0.025% of a sample with under 950,000 clones, roughly 15% of them seen once. Deletions cut 4 bases from V and 4 bases from J, with 20 bases between. The CDR3 is 17 amino acids. Germline-derived CDR1 and CDR2 are LNHDA and SQIVND (reference sequence).

The J gene is TRBJ1-5, the V gene TRBV19; D gene uncertain. Sequenced: naive CD4+ T cells from blood. The TCR comes from a woman aged 18 to 35 in good health. In DNA form, the CDR3 reads TGTGCCAGTAGTACAGGTCCGTCAGCTCGTATTAATCAGCCCCAGCATTTT. Its protein product is CASSTGPSARINQPQHF.